The 25 T cell receptor beta chains below were found in one sample sequenced in a study of neurological immune-mediated disorders. TCRdb re-analysed the 5' RACE reads in MiXCR, keeping a single row per CDR3 protein. The table lists 36,000 or so distinct CDR3 sequences, approximately 10% of them singletons. Sequences were obtained from PBMCs. All receptors derive from a woman aged 25 to 39 with HTLV-1-associated myelopathy (HAM/TSP).

This clonotype showed up many times. This chain uses TRBV20-1 with TRBJ2-4; no clear D. The V end lost 6 bases, the J end lost 0 bases, and 12 bases lay between the germline ends. The CDR3 runs 14 residues. CDR1 is DFQATT and CDR2 is SNEGSKA in the germline V gene (reference sequence). The CDR3 spells CSANLRRAKNIQYF. CDR3 nucleotide sequence: TGCAGTGCGAATCTGCGGCGAGCCAAAAACATTCAGTACTTC.

This clonotype showed up many times. The chain carries TRBV5-5 and TRBJ1-2; 9 bases fit TRBD1. J was trimmed by 2 bases and V by 4 bases; bases with no gene match: 12. Germline V gives CDR1 SGHKS, CDR2 YYEKEE (reference sequence). The CDR3 runs to 17 residues. CDR3 amino acids: CASSLTPQQGANYGYTF. CDR3 nucleotides: TGTGCCAGCAGCCTTACACCCCAACAGGGGGCAAACTATGGCTACACCTTC.

In its sample, this clonotype was seen many times. This chain joins TRBV6-2 or TRBV6-3 and TRBJ2-1, with 9 bases that match TRBD2. The germline V gene encodes CDR1 MNHEY and CDR2 SVGEGT. Trimming cost V 0 bases and J 3 bases; bases outside gene matches: 6. This CDR3 is 17 amino acids long. This CDR3 reads CASSYSPPSGVYNEQFF. DNA for the CDR3: TGTGCCAGCAGTTACTCGCCTCCTAGCGGGGTCTACAATGAGCAGTTCTTC.

There are a few counts of this clonotype. The V and J genes are TRBV10-1 and TRBJ2-1; D is ambiguous. V lost 2 bases and J lost 0, with 14 bases in between. The CDR3 spans 17 residues. Germline V CDR1 and CDR2: WNHNN, SYGVQD (reference sequence). The CDR3 sequence: CASSEKQLNPSYNEQFF. In DNA form, the CDR3 reads TGCGCCAGCAGTGAGAAACAGCTTAATCCCTCCTACAATGAGCAGTTCTTC.

The sample holds many counts of this clonotype. J is TRBJ1-5 and V is TRBV20-1; D is possibly TRBD1 (5 bases). V shed 6 bases and J shed 4 bases, with 19 bases lying between them. The CDR3 loop spans 15 amino acids. The germline V gene has CDR1 DFQATT and CDR2 SNEGSKA (reference sequence). CDR3 sequence (DNA): TGCAGTGCCCGGGGCGGGCAGGGATGGAATCAGCCCCAGCATTTT. Translation gives CSARGGQGWNQPQHF.

Many counts were recorded for this clonotype. This sequence joins TRBV2 and TRBJ2-1; TRBD2 is a possible D gene (6 bases). The CDR3 length is 16 residues. Trimming removed 8 bases from V and 4 bases from J, with 21 bases in between. CDR1 is SNHLY, CDR2 FYNNEI, per germline. The DNA of the CDR3 is TGTGCCAGCTCAAGCTCAGGCGGAGGGTATTACAATGAGCAGTTCTTC. It specifies CASSSSGGGYYNEQFF.

This clonotype was recorded many times. The rearrangement uses TRBV5-1 and TRBJ1-4, with D uncertain. This CDR3 region has 15 residues. Per germline, CDR1 SGHRS and CDR2 YFSETQ. Trimming pared 0 bases from V and 0 bases from J, leaving 6 bases between. The CDR3 loop is CASSLDGATNEKLFF. The CDR3 DNA follows: TGCGCCAGCAGCTTGGACGGTGCAACTAATGAAAAACTGTTTTTT.

This clonotype was detected ten times or more. This chain connects TRBV10-1 to TRBJ2-3, with TRBD2 matching over 7 bases. Germline CDR1 reads WNHNN; CDR2 reads SYGVQD (reference sequence). The V segment lost 3 bases and the J segment 2 bases; nucleotides outside the gene matches: 5. CDR3 length: 15 residues. The CDR3 spells CASSDQRGNTDTQYF. The CDR3 DNA sequence: TGCGCCAGCAGTGACCAGCGGGGAAACACAGATACGCAGTATTTT.

This clonotype was seen repeatedly, ten times or more. The J gene is TRBJ2-3, the V gene TRBV7-8; D remains ambiguous. Germline CDR1 and CDR2: SGHVS and FQNEAQ. Deletions cut 1 base from V and 5 bases from J, with 4 bases between. The CDR3 length is 12 residues. The CDR3 loop is CASSLVKDTQYF. The CDR3 DNA follows: TGTGCCAGCAGCTTAGTAAAAGATACGCAGTATTTT.

This clonotype was observed many times. The rearrangement links TRBV20-1 to TRBJ2-7, with 11 positions matching TRBD1. The CDR3 is 16 residues long. Germline V CDR1 and CDR2: DFQATT, SNEGSKA (reference sequence). V shed 0 bases, J shed 5 bases, and the junction held 9 bases outside the gene matches. The CDR3 DNA sequence: TGCAGTGCTAGAGATAGGACAGGGGGCGCATCTAACGAGCAGTACTTC. Residues: CSARDRTGGASNEQYF.

This clonotype came up many times. This chain uses TRBV29-1 with TRBJ1-5; weak D call: TRBD1 (5 bases). The CDR3 is 13 amino acids. Looked up from germline, CDR1 is SQVTM and CDR2 is ANQGSEA. Between the trimmed V and J ends, which lost 4 bases and 6 bases, there was a span of 13 bases. CDR3 residues: CSVVPGSGQPQHF. CDR3 in DNA: TGCAGCGTTGTCCCAGGGTCGGGTCAGCCCCAGCATTTT.

The J gene is TRBJ1-2, the V gene TRBV15; TRBD1 aligns across 7 bases. The germline V gene has CDR1 LNHNV and CDR2 YYDKDF (reference sequence). The CDR3 is made up of 19 amino acids. V shed 0 bases, J shed 4 bases, and the junction held 17 bases outside the gene matches. For the CDR3, the DNA is TGTGCCACCAGCAGAGAGGTGTCCAGCAGCTTATCAGGGGGCTATGGCTACACCTTC. It specifies CATSREVSSSLSGGYGYTF.

This clonotype was picked up many times. The V gene is TRBV18, the J gene TRBJ1-1, with D perhaps matching TRBD1 (6 bases). Germline V lookup: CDR1 KGHSH, CDR2 LQKENI. This CDR3 has 13 residues. Deletions cut 5 bases from V and 5 bases from J, with 12 bases between. CDR3 sequence (DNA): TGTGCCAGCTCAGCGACAGGCTCGACTGAAGCTTTCTTT. This encodes CASSATGSTEAFF. Variable domain in full (rest from reference TRBV18 and TRBJ1-1): NAGVMQNPRHLVRRRGQEARLRCSPMKGHSHVYWYRQLPEEGLKFMVYLQKENIIDESGMPKERFSAEFPKEGPSILRIQQVVRGDSAAYFCASSATGSTEAFFGQGTRLTVV.

This clonotype has ten or more counts. V gene TRBV5-1 combines with J gene TRBJ2-1, with 7 bases identical to TRBD2. Germline CDR1 SGHRS, CDR2 YFSETQ. The CDR3 loop spans 16 amino acids. Trimming cost V 4 bases and J 4 bases; bases outside gene matches: 11. CDR3 bases: TGCGCCAGCAGCACCTCCCTCGCGGGGGTATACAATGAGCAGTTCTTC. It is translated as CASSTSLAGVYNEQFF.

At least ten counts were recorded for this clonotype. This chain links TRBV7-2 with TRBJ2-5, with D perhaps matching TRBD2 (6 bases). Germline V gives CDR1 SGHTA, CDR2 FQGNSA. The CDR3 consists of 16 residues. V lost 5 bases to trimming and J lost 0 bases, with 16 bases between them. In DNA form, the CDR3 reads TGTGCCAGCAGCCTTTGGACTGCGGGAAACCAAGAGACCCAGTACTTC. Translating it yields CASSLWTAGNQETQYF.

The table lists this clonotype with many counts. V is TRBV12-3 or TRBV12-4 and J is TRBJ2-2, with D possibly TRBD1 on 5 matching bases. Trimming removed 1 base from V and 4 bases from J, with 16 bases in between. The CDR3 totals 17 residues. For the CDR3, the DNA is TGTGCCAGCAGTTTAGAGCTGGCAGGGCAGAGCACCGGGGAGCTGTTTTTT. This encodes CASSLELAGQSTGELFF.

The table lists this clonotype with many counts. This chain connects TRBV5-1 to TRBJ2-7, with 9 bases that match TRBD1. Germline V gene sequence: CDR1 SGHRS, CDR2 YFSETQ. The CDR3 extends over 15 amino acids. J gave up 6 bases and V 2 bases, and 9 bases lay outside the gene matches. CDR3 loop: CASSLRTGEGREQYF. The CDR3 DNA reads as TGCGCCAGCAGCTTAAGGACAGGGGAAGGGCGCGAGCAGTACTTC.

This clonotype appeared a single time. The V call is TRBV5-1, the J call TRBJ1-2, with D possibly matching TRBD1 (5 bases). V lost 7 bases and J 4 bases, leaving 14 bases between the germline ends. CDR3 size: 13 residues. In germline, CDR1 is SGHRS, CDR2 YFSETQ. The CDR3 region is CASSGTVAYGYTF. The CDR3 DNA reads as TGCGCCAGCTCCGGGACGGTTGCCTATGGCTACACCTTC.

In its sample, this clonotype was seen many times. The V call is TRBV10-3, the J call TRBJ2-7; the D is unclear. The CDR3 runs 13 residues. CDR1 is ENHRY and CDR2 is SYGVKD in the germline V gene. V shed 8 bases and J shed 4 bases, with 15 bases lying between them. The CDR3 here is CAIATVSDYEQYF. The CDR3 DNA follows: TGTGCCATCGCGACGGTTTCCGATTACGAGCAGTACTTC.

Ten or more counts support this clonotype. The chain couples TRBV7-9 to TRBJ2-3; a possible D gene is TRBD2 (6 bases). The germline V gene has CDR1 SEHNR and CDR2 FQNEAQ (reference sequence). Trimming cost V 6 bases and J 2 bases, with 12 bases left between them. The CDR3 consists of 14 residues. The CDR3 reads CASRTDYLTDTQYF. CDR3 sequence (DNA): TGTGCCAGCAGAACGGACTACCTCACAGATACGCAGTATTTT.

This clonotype was observed at least ten times. The rearrangement uses TRBV20-1 and TRBJ2-7, with 10 bases fitting TRBD1. CDR3 length: 16 amino acids. Trimming removed 0 bases from V and 0 bases from J; junction bases left unmatched: 5. CDR1 DFQATT and CDR2 SNEGSKA come from the germline V gene (reference sequence). For the CDR3, the DNA is TGCAGTGCTAGAGATTATAGGACAGGGGGCTCCTACGAGCAGTACTTC. Protein: CSARDYRTGGSYEQYF.

This clonotype occurred many times. V and J are TRBV4-2 and TRBJ1-4, with D possibly matching TRBD1 (6 bases). V was clipped by 2 bases and J by 6 bases, with 10 bases between them. Germline assignment: CDR1 LGHNA and CDR2 YNFKEQ. The length of the CDR3 is 14 residues. As DNA, the CDR3 is TGTGCCAGCAGCCAACTGGGGGCGGATGAAAAACTGTTTTTT. It yields the protein CASSQLGADEKLFF.

In its sample, this clonotype was seen a few times. The chain recombines TRBV5-4 with TRBJ1-1, with D possibly TRBD1 on 5 matching bases. CDR1 and CDR2 (germline): SGHNT, YYREEE (reference sequence). V was trimmed by 0 bases and J by 8 bases, leaving 11 bases between them. CDR3 length: 13 amino acids. The CDR3 bases are TGTGCCAGCAGCTTGGGGCCAGGGCAAGAAGCTTTCTTT. Protein product: CASSLGPGQEAFF.

This clonotype appeared many times. V and J are TRBV20-1 and TRBJ1-4, with D unresolved. The germline CDR1 and CDR2 sequences are DFQATT and SNEGSKA (reference sequence). The CDR3 is 10 amino acids. V lost 6 bases to trimming and J lost 8 bases, with 7 bases between them. This chain's CDR3 is CSAAVEKLFF. Written as DNA, the CDR3 is TGCAGTGCGGCCGTAGAAAAACTGTTTTTT.

The J gene is TRBJ2-1, the V gene TRBV3-1, with no clear D. Germline CDR1 reads LGHDT; CDR2 reads YNNKEL (reference sequence). V shed 2 bases and J shed 9 bases, with 11 bases lying between them. The CDR3 extends over 13 amino acids. The CDR3 DNA reads as TGTGCCAGCAGCCAAAAGCAGTCAGGTGAGCAGTTCTTC. Protein product: CASSQKQSGEQFF.